These T cell receptor beta chains were read from a single sample in a study of T cell responses to AZD1222 COVID-19 vaccine. The repertoire was sequenced with immunoSEQ multiplex PCR; TCRdb's copy has only in-frame clones and lacks some. The data hold 80,000 to 90,000 clones, with about 90% observed a single time. The sequencing used peripheral blood, collected on day 0 of AZD1222 vaccination. The receptor source for this set is an adult in good health. The CDR3 runs from the conserved cysteine through the conserved F or W. Each record gives: CDR3 DNA, CDR3 protein, J gene, clone size, V gene, D gene. A D gene is named only where the DNA matches it firmly. Some rows mark clone size as missing; the rest say once, few, many or name a class of expanded clone.

DNA: TGTGCCAGCAGCCGGACAGGGGGCGTTGAAACTAATGAAAAACTGTTTTTT
CDR3: CASSRTGGVETNEKLFF
J: TRBJ1-4
size: NA
V: TRBV6-4
D: TRBD1

DNA: TGTGCCAGCAGCCGAACCGGGACTAGCGGGAGGAATGAGCAGTTCTTC
CDR3: CASSRTGTSGRNEQFF
J: TRBJ2-1
size: NA
V: TRBV7-8
D: TRBD2

DNA: TGTGCCAGCAGCTTAGATTCTGCTTCACCCCTCCACTTT
CDR3: CASSLDSASPLHF
J: TRBJ1-6
size: NA
V: TRBV11-3
D: NA

DNA: TGTGCCAGCAGCCAGGGGACAACAAACACTGAAGCTTTCTTT
CDR3: CASSQGTTNTEAFF
J: TRBJ1-1
size: NA
V: TRBV7-3
D: NA

DNA: TGCGCCAGCAGCTTGTCTAGCGGGATTATCTCCTACGAGCAGTACTTC
CDR3: CASSLSSGIISYEQYF
J: TRBJ2-7
size: NA
V: TRBV5-1
D: TRBD2

DNA: TGTGCCAGGGGGGACCAGCGGTCCTACAATGAGCAGTTCTTC
CDR3: CARGDQRSYNEQFF
J: TRBJ2-1
size: NA
V: TRBV2
D: NA

DNA: TGCGCCAGTGCCGGACTAGCGGGAACCTACGAGCAGTACTTC
CDR3: CASAGLAGTYEQYF
J: TRBJ2-7
size: once
V: TRBV5-1
D: TRBD2

DNA: TGTGCCAGCAGCGTTACTAGCGGGAATAGGGAGACCCAGTACTTC
CDR3: CASSVTSGNRETQYF
J: TRBJ2-5
size: NA
V: TRBV9
D: TRBD2

DNA: TGTGCCAGCTCACGCGGACAGGGGGGAATCGCTAATGAAAAACTGTTTTTT
CDR3: CASSRGQGGIANEKLFF
J: TRBJ1-4
size: NA
V: TRBV18
D: TRBD1

DNA: TGCAGCGTCGCCTCTGGAAACACCATATATTTT
CDR3: CSVASGNTIYF
J: TRBJ1-3
size: NA
V: TRBV29-1
D: NA

DNA: TGTGCCAGCAAAGGAGCGGGGACTGTCGATTATGGCTACACCTTC
CDR3: CASKGAGTVDYGYTF
J: TRBJ1-2
size: NA
V: TRBV28
D: NA

DNA: TGTGCCAGCAGCCAAGAGGGGTATGGGGATCAGTACTTC
CDR3: CASSQEGYGDQYF
J: TRBJ2-4
size: NA
V: TRBV4-2
D: NA

DNA: TGTGCCAGCAGCCAAGGCTGGACAGGGGGCTATGAAAAACTGTTTTTT
CDR3: CASSQGWTGGYEKLFF
J: TRBJ1-4
size: NA
V: TRBV4-2
D: TRBD1

DNA: TGTGCCAGCAGCTCCACCTACGACTTGGGGCGAAGCACAGATACGCAGTATTTT
CDR3: CASSSTYDLGRSTDTQYF
J: TRBJ2-3
size: NA
V: TRBV7-9
D: NA

DNA: TGTGCCAGCAGTAGACAGGGGGGGGGCAATCAGCCCCAGCATTTT
CDR3: CASSRQGGGNQPQHF
J: TRBJ1-5
size: NA
V: TRBV7-6
D: TRBD1

DNA: TGCGCCAGCCACCGGGACCCCTACAATGGGCAGTTCTTC
CDR3: CASHRDPYNGQFF
J: TRBJ2-1
size: NA
V: TRBV5-1
D: NA

DNA: TGTGCCAGCACCAGCCCCCTAGATGCAGATACGCAGTATTTT
CDR3: CASTSPLDADTQYF
J: TRBJ2-3
size: NA
V: TRBV28
D: NA

DNA: TGTGCCAGCAGTGAACGGGGGGCAGGCAATCAGCCCCAGCATTTT
CDR3: CASSERGAGNQPQHF
J: TRBJ1-5
size: NA
V: TRBV2
D: NA

DNA: TGTGCCAGCAGCCTAGGGGGAGACAGGGCGGCTAATGAGCAGTTCTTC
CDR3: CASSLGGDRAANEQFF
J: TRBJ2-1
size: NA
V: TRBV7-6
D: TRBD1

DNA: TGTGCCAGCAGCAAAGTGGGTGGGACTAGCGGGTCCTACAATGAGCAGTTCTTC
CDR3: CASSKVGGTSGSYNEQFF
J: TRBJ2-1
size: once
V: TRBV21-1
D: NA

DNA: TGTGCCAGTAGTATCGGGCCAGGGCGAGGGGAGACCCAGTACTTC
CDR3: CASSIGPGRGETQYF
J: TRBJ2-5
size: NA
V: TRBV19
D: NA

DNA: TGTGCCAGCGCTCTAGCGGGAGTCCTAGAAGAGACCCAGTACTTC
CDR3: CASALAGVLEETQYF
J: TRBJ2-5
size: NA
V: TRBV6-5
D: TRBD2

DNA: TGTGCCAGCAGCGAGACCCAAAAGATAGATACGCAGTATTTT
CDR3: CASSETQKIDTQYF
J: TRBJ2-3
size: NA
V: TRBV9
D: NA

DNA: TGTGCCAGCAGGGGGGTACCGACGGCTTTCTTT
CDR3: CASRGVPTAFF
J: TRBJ1-1
size: NA
V: TRBV28
D: NA

DNA: TGTGCCAGCAGCCTGGGGACAGGGATAGGCAGGGAGCTGTTTTTT
CDR3: CASSLGTGIGRELFF
J: TRBJ2-2
size: NA
V: TRBV5-6
D: TRBD1

DNA: TGTGCCAGCGAGGACAGGGGGGGAACAGATACGCAGTATTTT
CDR3: CASEDRGGTDTQYF
J: TRBJ2-3
size: NA
V: TRBV19
D: TRBD1

DNA: TGTGCCAGCAGTATACCTAATCAGCCCCAGCATTTT
CDR3: CASSIPNQPQHF
J: TRBJ1-5
size: NA
V: TRBV27
D: NA

DNA: TGTGCCAGCAGTTTATTGTGGGTTGGCACCGGGGAGCTGTTTTTT
CDR3: CASSLLWVGTGELFF
J: TRBJ2-2
size: NA
V: TRBV28
D: NA

DNA: TGTGCCAGTAGTGGGGACGGCGCAGTTAGAAACGAGCAGTACTTC
CDR3: CASSGDGAVRNEQYF
J: TRBJ2-7
size: NA
V: TRBV19
D: NA

DNA: TGTGCCAGCAGCCCCACAGGACAGGGGGTGATTGGCGGCTACACCTTC
CDR3: CASSPTGQGVIGGYTF
J: TRBJ1-2
size: NA
V: TRBV9
D: TRBD1

DNA: TGTGCCAGCACCACACGCGGGGAGACCCAGTACTTC
CDR3: CASTTRGETQYF
J: TRBJ2-5
size: NA
V: TRBV25-1
D: NA

DNA: TGTGCCAGCAGTGGATCCCCGGGACAGGGTACTCAAAAACTGTTTTTT
CDR3: CASSGSPGQGTQKLFF
J: TRBJ1-4
size: NA
V: TRBV2
D: TRBD1

DNA: TGTGCCAGCAGCCGATGGGGGGGTAATTCACCCCTCCACTTT
CDR3: CASSRWGGNSPLHF
J: TRBJ1-6
size: NA
V: TRBV7-9
D: NA

DNA: TGCAGTGCTAGTAAACCTGCCTACGAGCAGTACTTC
CDR3: CSASKPAYEQYF
J: TRBJ2-7
size: NA
V: TRBV20-1
D: NA

DNA: TGTGCCAGCAGCCCGGACAGGGTGATGGTATACGAGCAGTACTTC
CDR3: CASSPDRVMVYEQYF
J: TRBJ2-7
size: NA
V: TRBV11-1
D: TRBD1

DNA: TGTGCCAGCGGGGGCAATCAGCCCCAGCATTTT
CDR3: CASGGNQPQHF
J: TRBJ1-5
size: NA
V: TRBV28
D: NA

DNA: TGTGCCAGCAGCGTGGGACAGGAGAACTACGAGCAGTACTTC
CDR3: CASSVGQENYEQYF
J: TRBJ2-7
size: NA
V: TRBV7-2
D: TRBD1

DNA: TGTGCCAGCAGCCAAGTAGGGGGGCTCGACTATGGCTACACCTTC
CDR3: CASSQVGGLDYGYTF
J: TRBJ1-2
size: NA
V: TRBV14
D: NA

DNA: TGTGCCATCAGTGGTGGAGACCTAGCGACGAGTGGTGAGCAGTTCTTC
CDR3: CAISGGDLATSGEQFF
J: TRBJ2-1
size: NA
V: TRBV10-3
D: NA

DNA: TGTGCCAGCAGTGACTACGAGCAGTACTTC
CDR3: CASSDYEQYF
J: TRBJ2-7
size: NA
V: TRBV2
D: NA

DNA: TGTGCCAGCACCTCACAGGGATCGGACACTGAAGCTTTCTTT
CDR3: CASTSQGSDTEAFF
J: TRBJ1-1
size: NA
V: TRBV6-5
D: NA

DNA: TGTGCCATCAGTTTACAATCTGGAAACACCATATATTTT
CDR3: CAISLQSGNTIYF
J: TRBJ1-3
size: NA
V: TRBV10-3
D: NA

DNA: TGTGCCATCAGGGGAGGGGGCGTAGGTGAAAAACTGTTTTTT
CDR3: CAIRGGGVGEKLFF
J: TRBJ1-4
size: once
V: TRBV10-3
D: TRBD1

DNA: TGTGCCAGCAGCCTGCTCCGGGACTCCTCCTACAATGAGCAGTTCTTC
CDR3: CASSLLRDSSYNEQFF
J: TRBJ2-1
size: NA
V: TRBV11-2
D: NA